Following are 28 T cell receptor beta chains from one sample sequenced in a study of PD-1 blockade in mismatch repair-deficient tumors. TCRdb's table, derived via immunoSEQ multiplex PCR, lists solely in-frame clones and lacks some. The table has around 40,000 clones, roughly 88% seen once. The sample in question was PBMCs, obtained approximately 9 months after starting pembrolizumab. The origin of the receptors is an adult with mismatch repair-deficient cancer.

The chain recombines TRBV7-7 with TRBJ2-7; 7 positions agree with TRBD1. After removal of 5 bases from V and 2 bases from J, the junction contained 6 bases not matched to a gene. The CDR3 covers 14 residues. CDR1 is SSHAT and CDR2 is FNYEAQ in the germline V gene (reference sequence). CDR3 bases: TGTGCCAGCAGCACAACAGGGGCCACCTACGAGCAGTACTTC. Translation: CASSTTGATYEQYF. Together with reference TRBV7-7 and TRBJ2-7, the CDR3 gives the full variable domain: GAGVSQSPRYKVTKRGQDVTLRCDPISSHATLYWYQQALGQGPEFLTYFNYEAQPDKSGLPSDRFSAERPEGSISTLTIQRTEQRDSAMYRCASSTTGATYEQYFGPGTRLTVT.

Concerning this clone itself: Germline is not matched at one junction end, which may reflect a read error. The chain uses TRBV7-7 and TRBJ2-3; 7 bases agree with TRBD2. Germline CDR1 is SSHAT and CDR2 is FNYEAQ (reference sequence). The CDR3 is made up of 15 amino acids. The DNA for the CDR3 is TGTGCTAGCAGCTATGGAAGCGGGATCACAGATACGCAGTATTTT. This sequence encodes CASSYGSGITDTQYF. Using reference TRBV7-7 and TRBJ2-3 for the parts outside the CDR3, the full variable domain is GAGVSQSPRYKVTKRGQDVTLRCDPISSHATLYWYQQALGQGPEFLTYFNYEAQPDKSGLPSDRFSAERPEGSISTLTIQRTEQRDSAMYRCASSYGSGITDTQYFGPGTRLTVL.

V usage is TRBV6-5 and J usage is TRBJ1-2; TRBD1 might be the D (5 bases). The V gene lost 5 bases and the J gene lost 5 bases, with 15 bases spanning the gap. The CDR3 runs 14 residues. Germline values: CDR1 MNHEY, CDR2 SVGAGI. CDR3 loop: CASSRGGIPYGYTF. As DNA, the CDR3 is TGTGCCAGCAGTAGGGGTGGGATCCCTTATGGCTACACCTTC.

The CDR3 region is CASSIGQGADEQYF. CDR3 sequence (DNA): TGCGCCAGCAGCATCGGACAGGGGGCGGACGAGCAGTACTTC. V gene TRBV5-1 combines with J gene TRBJ2-7; 11 bases fit TRBD1. This CDR3 has 14 amino acids. Per germline, CDR1 SGHRS and CDR2 YFSETQ. Trimming at V came to 4 bases and at J to 5 bases, leaving 5 bases not matched to a gene.

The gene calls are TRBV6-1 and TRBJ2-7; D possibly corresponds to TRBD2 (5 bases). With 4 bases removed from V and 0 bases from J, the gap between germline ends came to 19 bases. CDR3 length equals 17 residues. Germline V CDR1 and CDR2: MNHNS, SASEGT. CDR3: CASSAPSRRSLSYEQYF. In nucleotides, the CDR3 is TGTGCCAGCAGTGCGCCCTCTAGGAGGTCCCTCTCCTACGAGCAGTACTTC.

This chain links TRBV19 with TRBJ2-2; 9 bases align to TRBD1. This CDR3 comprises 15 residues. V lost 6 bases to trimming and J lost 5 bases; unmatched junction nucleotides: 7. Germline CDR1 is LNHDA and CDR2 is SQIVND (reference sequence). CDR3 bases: TGTGCCAGTAGCTTGGACAGGGGATCAACCGGGGAGCTGTTTTTT. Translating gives CASSLDRGSTGELFF.

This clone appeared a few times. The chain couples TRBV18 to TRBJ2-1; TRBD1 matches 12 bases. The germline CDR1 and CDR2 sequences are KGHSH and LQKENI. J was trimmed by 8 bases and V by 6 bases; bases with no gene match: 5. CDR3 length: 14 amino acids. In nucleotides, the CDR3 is TGTGCCAGCTCCTCCGGGACAGGGGGCTATGAGCAGTTCTTC. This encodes CASSSGTGGYEQFF.

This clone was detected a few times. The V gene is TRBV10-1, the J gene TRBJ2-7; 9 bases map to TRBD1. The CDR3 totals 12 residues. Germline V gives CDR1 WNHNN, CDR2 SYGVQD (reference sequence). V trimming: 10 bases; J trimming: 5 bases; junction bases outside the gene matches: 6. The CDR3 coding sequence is TGCGCCATCCGGGACAGGGACCACGAGCAGTACTTC. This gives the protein CAIRDRDHEQYF.

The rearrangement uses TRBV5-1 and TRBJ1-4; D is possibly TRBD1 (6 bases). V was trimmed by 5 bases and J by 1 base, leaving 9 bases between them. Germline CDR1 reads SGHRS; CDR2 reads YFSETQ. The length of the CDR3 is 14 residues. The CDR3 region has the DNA TGCGCCAGCAGGGTGACAGGAACTAATGAAAAACTGTTTTTT. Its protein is CASRVTGTNEKLFF.

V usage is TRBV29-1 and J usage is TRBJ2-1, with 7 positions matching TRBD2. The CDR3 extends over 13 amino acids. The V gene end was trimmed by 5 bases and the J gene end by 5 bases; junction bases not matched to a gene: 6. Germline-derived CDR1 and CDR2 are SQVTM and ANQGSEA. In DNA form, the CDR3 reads TGCAGCGTTTCCCCGGGACTACACAATGAGCAGTTCTTC. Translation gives CSVSPGLHNEQFF.

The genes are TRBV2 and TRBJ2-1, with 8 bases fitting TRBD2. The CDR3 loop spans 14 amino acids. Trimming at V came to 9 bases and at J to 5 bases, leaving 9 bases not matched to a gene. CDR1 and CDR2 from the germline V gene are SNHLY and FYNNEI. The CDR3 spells CARGGTSKDNEQFF. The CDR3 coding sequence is TGTGCCAGAGGGGGGACTAGTAAAGACAATGAGCAGTTCTTC.

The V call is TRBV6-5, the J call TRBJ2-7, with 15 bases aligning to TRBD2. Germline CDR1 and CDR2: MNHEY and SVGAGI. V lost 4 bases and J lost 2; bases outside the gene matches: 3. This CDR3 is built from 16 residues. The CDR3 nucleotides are TGTGCCAGCAGTTTGGGACTAGCGGGAGGTCCCTACGAGCAGTACTTC. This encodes CASSLGLAGGPYEQYF.

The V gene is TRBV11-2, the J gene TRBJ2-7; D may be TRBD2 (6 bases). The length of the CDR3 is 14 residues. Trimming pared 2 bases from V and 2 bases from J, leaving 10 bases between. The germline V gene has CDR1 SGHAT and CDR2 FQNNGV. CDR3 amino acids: CASSLYGGAYEQYF. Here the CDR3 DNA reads TGTGCCAGCAGCTTATATGGCGGGGCCTACGAGCAGTACTTC.

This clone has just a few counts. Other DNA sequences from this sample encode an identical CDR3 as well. The CDR3 is CASSLGLAGTYEQYF. The CDR3 DNA is TGCGCCAGCAGCTTAGGACTAGCGGGCACCTACGAGCAGTACTTC. The chain links TRBV5-1 to TRBJ2-7; 11 bases map to TRBD2. Germline CDR1 and CDR2: SGHRS and YFSETQ. CDR3 length: 15 residues. V dropped 2 bases and J dropped 2; count of bases not matched to a gene: 3. Drawing the rest from reference TRBV5-1 and TRBJ2-7, the complete variable domain is KAGVTQTPRYLIKTRGQQVTLSCSPISGHRSVSWYQQTPGQGLQFLFEYFSETQRNKGNFPGRFSGRQFSNSRSEMNVSTLELGDSALYLCASSLGLAGTYEQYFGPGTRLTVT.

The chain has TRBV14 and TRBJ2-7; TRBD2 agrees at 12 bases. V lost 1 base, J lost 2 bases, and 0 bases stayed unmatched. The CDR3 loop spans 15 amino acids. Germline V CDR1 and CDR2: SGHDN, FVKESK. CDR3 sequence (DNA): TGTGCCAGCAGCCAAGGACTAGCGGGGGCCTACGAGCAGTACTTC. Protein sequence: CASSQGLAGAYEQYF.

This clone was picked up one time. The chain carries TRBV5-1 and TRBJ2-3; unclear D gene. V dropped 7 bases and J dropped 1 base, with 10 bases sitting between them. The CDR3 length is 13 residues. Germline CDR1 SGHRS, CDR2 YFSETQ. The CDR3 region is CASRNLGTDTQYF. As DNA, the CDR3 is TGCGCCAGCCGAAACTTGGGCACAGATACGCAGTATTTT.

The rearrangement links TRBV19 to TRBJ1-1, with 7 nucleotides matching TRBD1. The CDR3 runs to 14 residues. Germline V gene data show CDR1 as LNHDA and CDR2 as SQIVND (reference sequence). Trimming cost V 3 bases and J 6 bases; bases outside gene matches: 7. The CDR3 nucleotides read TGTGCCAGTAGTATGAAGACAGGGACCGCTGAAGCTTTCTTT. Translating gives CASSMKTGTAEAFF.

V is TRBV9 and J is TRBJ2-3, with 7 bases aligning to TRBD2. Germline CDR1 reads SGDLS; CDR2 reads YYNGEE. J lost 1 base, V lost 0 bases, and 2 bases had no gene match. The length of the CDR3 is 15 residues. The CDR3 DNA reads TGTGCCAGCAGCGTAGGGAGCGGGGGCACAGATACGCAGTATTTT. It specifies CASSVGSGGTDTQYF.

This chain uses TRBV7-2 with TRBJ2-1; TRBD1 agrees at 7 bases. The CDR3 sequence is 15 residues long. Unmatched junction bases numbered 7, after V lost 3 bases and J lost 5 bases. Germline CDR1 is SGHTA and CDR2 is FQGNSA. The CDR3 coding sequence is TGTGCCAGCAGCTTGGACAGGATAGGAAACAATGAGCAGTTCTTC. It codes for CASSLDRIGNNEQFF. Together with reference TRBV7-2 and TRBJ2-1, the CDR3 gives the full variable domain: GAGVSQSPSNKVTEKGKDVELRCDPISGHTALYWYRQSLGQGLEFLIYFQGNSAPDKSGLPSDRFSAERTGGSVSTLTIQRTQQEDSAVYLCASSLDRIGNNEQFFGPGTRLTVL.

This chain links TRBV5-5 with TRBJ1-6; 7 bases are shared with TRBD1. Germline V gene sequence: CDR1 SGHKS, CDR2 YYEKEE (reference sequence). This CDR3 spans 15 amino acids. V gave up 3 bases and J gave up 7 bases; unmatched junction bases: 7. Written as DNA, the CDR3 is TGTGCCAGCAGCTCTAGACAGGGTCAAAATTCACCCCTCCACTTT. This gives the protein CASSSRQGQNSPLHF.

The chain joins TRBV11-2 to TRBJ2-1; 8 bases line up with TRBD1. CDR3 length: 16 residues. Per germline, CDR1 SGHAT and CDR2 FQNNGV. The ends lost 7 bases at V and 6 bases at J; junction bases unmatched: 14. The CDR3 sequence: CASIVGPGTGSNEQFF. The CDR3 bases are TGTGCCAGCATCGTAGGACCTGGGACAGGTTCCAATGAGCAGTTCTTC.

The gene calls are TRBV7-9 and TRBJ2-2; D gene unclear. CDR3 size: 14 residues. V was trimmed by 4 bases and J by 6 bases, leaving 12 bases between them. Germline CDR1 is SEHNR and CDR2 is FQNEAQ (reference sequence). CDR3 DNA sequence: TGTGCCAGCAGCTCCTACCTCGAGGCCGGGGAGCTGTTTTTT. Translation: CASSSYLEAGELFF. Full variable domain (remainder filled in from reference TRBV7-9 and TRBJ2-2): DTGVSQNPRHKITKRGQNVTFRCDPISEHNRLYWYRQTLGQGPEFLTYFQNEAQLEKSRLLSDRFSAERPKGSFSTLEIQRTEQGDSAMYLCASSSYLEAGELFFGEGSRLTVL.

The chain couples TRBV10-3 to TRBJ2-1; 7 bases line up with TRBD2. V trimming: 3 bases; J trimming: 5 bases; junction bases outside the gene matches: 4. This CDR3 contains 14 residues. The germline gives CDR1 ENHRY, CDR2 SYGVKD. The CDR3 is CAISDTGLNNEQFF. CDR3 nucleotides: TGTGCCATCAGTGACACGGGACTAAACAATGAGCAGTTCTTC.

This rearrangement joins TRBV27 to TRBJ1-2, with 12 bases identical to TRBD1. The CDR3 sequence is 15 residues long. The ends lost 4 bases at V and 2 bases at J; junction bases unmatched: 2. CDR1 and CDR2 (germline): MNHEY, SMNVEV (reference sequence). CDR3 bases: TGTGCCAGCAGTTGGGGGACAGGGGGCAACTATGGCTACACCTTC. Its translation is CASSWGTGGNYGYTF.

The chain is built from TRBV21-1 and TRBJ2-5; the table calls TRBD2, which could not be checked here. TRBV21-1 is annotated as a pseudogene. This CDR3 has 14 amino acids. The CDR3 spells CASSKVYGRETQYF. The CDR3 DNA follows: TGTGCCAGCAGCAAAGTGTATGGGAGAGAGACCCAGTACTTC.

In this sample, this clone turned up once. CDR3 sequence reads: CASSQGTDSYNEQFF. CDR3 DNA sequence: TGCGCCAGCAGCCAAGGGACTGACTCCTACAATGAGCAGTTCTTC. This chain links TRBV4-1 with TRBJ2-1; perhaps TRBD2 as D (5 bases). The CDR3 has 15 residues. Trimming pared 1 base from V and 0 bases from J, leaving 7 bases between. The germline CDR1 and CDR2 sequences are MGHRA and YSYEKL.

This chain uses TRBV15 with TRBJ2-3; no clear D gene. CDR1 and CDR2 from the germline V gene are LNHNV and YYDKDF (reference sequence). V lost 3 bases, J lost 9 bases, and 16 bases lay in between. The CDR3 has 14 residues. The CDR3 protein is CATSRELTQQTQYF. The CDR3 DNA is TGTGCCACCAGCAGGGAACTTACACAGCAAACGCAGTATTTT.

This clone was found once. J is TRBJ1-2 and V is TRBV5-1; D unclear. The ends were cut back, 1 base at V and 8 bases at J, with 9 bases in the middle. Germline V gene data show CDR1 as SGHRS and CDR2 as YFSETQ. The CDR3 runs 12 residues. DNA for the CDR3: TGCGCCAGCAGCTTGAACCCGGGGGGCTACACCTTC. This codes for CASSLNPGGYTF. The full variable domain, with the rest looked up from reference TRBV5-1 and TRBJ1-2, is KAGVTQTPRYLIKTRGQQVTLSCSPISGHRSVSWYQQTPGQGLQFLFEYFSETQRNKGNFPGRFSGRQFSNSRSEMNVSTLELGDSALYLCASSLNPGGYTFGSGTRLTVV.